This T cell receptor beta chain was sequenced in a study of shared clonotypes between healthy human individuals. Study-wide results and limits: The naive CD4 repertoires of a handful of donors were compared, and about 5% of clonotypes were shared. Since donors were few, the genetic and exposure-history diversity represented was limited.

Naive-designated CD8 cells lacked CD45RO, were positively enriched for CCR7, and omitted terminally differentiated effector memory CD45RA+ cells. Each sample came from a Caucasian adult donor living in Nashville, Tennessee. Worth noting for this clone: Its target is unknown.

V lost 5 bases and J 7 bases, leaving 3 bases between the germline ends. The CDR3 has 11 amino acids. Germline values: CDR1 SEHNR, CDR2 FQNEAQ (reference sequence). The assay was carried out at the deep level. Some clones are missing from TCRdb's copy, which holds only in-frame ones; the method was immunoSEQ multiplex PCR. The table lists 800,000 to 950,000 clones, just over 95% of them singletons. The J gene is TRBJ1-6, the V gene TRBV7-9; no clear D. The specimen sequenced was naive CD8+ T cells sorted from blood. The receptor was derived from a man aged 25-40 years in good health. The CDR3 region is CASSANSPLHF. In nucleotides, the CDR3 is TGTGCCAGCAGCGCAAATTCACCCCTCCACTTT.